This T cell receptor beta chain comes out of a study of blood T cells in healthy people across ages. Of note for this clonotype: As yet, its antigen is unknown.

Sample-barcoded 5' priming and a J-beta primer mix drove a second PCR of roughly 6 to 12 cycles. TCRdb passed the 5' RACE reads through MiXCR, listing each CDR3 protein once. The data show some 1.7 million distinct CDR3 sequences, with 28% seen just once and 7.7% held by the top ten. The study's findings and limits: As age increased, TCR beta diversity per million T cells fell in a roughly linear fashion. More naive CD4+ cells and higher diversity were found in long-lived than in aged donors.

This CDR3 spans 15 amino acids. Trimming removed 3 bases from V and 4 bases from J, with 15 bases in between. Approximately 10 milliliters was the volume of peripheral blood drawn from each donor. This TCR came from a woman younger than 45 in good health. The chain couples TRBV12-3 or TRBV12-4 to TRBJ1-2; a weak D match, TRBD1 (5 bases). Input material: blood. The CDR3 coding sequence is TGTGCCAGCAGTTTTTATGGGGCTCAAAGCTATGGCTACACCTTC. It specifies CASSFYGAQSYGYTF.